Following are 18 T cell receptor beta chains from one sample sequenced in a study of radiation and T cells in renal cell carcinoma. Sequencing was performed with immunoSEQ multiplex PCR; in TCRdb, only in-frame clones are kept and a portion is missing. The sample holds about 130,000 clones, roughly 88% seen once. The time point: baseline pretreatment blood. The treatment here: 15 Gy SBRT to primary tumor, nephrectomy 4 weeks later. Sample: blood, taken from a patient whose treatment included radiotherapy and nephrectomy. The receptors come from a woman in her 50s with renal cell carcinoma.

Comments on this clone: This specimen includes other DNA sequences encoding the same CDR3. The rearrangement joins TRBV7-2 to TRBJ1-5, with D hard to call. V shed 4 bases and J shed 0 bases, with 1 base lying between them. CDR3 length equals 12 residues. Per the germline V gene, CDR1 is SGHTA and CDR2 is FQGNSA. The chain's CDR3 is CASSYSNQPQHF. The CDR3 region has the DNA TGTGCCAGCAGCTATAGCAATCAGCCCCAGCATTTT.

This rearrangement joins TRBV6-6 to TRBJ2-2; D unresolved. Germline CDR1 is MNHNY and CDR2 is SVGAGI (reference sequence). This CDR3 has 11 amino acids. V gave up 5 bases and J gave up 8 bases, with 6 bases separating them. CDR3 coding DNA: TGTGCCAGCAGTATCTTGGGGGAGCTGTTTTTT. Its translation: CASSILGELFF.

With respect to this clone: Sequence at one end of the junction differs from germline and may be a read error. The chain uses TRBV7-2 and TRBJ2-3; 7 nucleotides align to TRBD1. Germline values: CDR1 SGHTA, CDR2 FQGNSA. The CDR3 totals 15 residues. For the CDR3, the DNA is TGTGCCAGCAGTTTAGACAGGGCTAGCACAGATACGCAGTATTTT. Translation: CASSLDRASTDTQYF.

The chain carries TRBV18 and TRBJ2-5; D is possibly TRBD2 (6 bases). The CDR3 is made up of 16 amino acids. CDR1 and CDR2 (germline): KGHSH, LQKENI. V lost 4 bases and J 1 base, leaving 16 bases between the germline ends. CDR3 nucleotide sequence: TGTGCCAGCTCACTATCACTTACCGGGGGCCAAGAGACCCAGTACTTC. It specifies CASSLSLTGGQETQYF.

Only a few counts were recorded for this clone. The chain uses TRBV5-6 and TRBJ1-4, with D unresolved. The germline V gene has CDR1 SGHDT and CDR2 YYEEEE. The CDR3 totals 13 residues. V dropped 4 bases and J dropped 6 bases, with 10 bases sitting between them. CDR3 coding DNA: TGTGCCAGCAGCCCAACCCTCCATGAAAAACTGTTTTTT. Residues: CASSPTLHEKLFF.

This clone has just one count. V and J are TRBV18 and TRBJ2-7, with no clear D. CDR1 is KGHSH, CDR2 LQKENI, per germline. This CDR3 comprises 14 residues. Trimming removed 2 bases at V and 3 bases at J, with 11 bases between. The CDR3 nucleotides are TGTGCCAGCTCACCAAATATTAACAGCTACGAGCAGTACTTC. Protein product: CASSPNINSYEQYF.

CDR3 amino acids: CASSLGGQNEQFF. The CDR3 DNA follows: TGCGCCAGCAGCTTAGGGGGCCAGAATGAGCAGTTCTTC. The chain has TRBV5-1 and TRBJ2-1; 7 nucleotides line up with TRBD1. This CDR3 is 13 amino acids long. Germline-derived CDR1 and CDR2 are SGHRS and YFSETQ. V shed 2 bases, J shed 7 bases, and the junction held 3 bases outside the gene matches.

This clone was picked up a small number of times. The chain couples TRBV29-1 to TRBJ1-5, with D perhaps matching TRBD1 (6 bases). CDR3 size: 15 residues. V was cut by 4 bases and J by 4 bases, with 17 bases left in between. Germline-derived CDR1 and CDR2 are SQVTM and ANQGSEA. CDR3 protein: CSVVEQGGRNQPQHF. As DNA, the CDR3 is TGCAGCGTTGTAGAACAGGGAGGGCGAAATCAGCCCCAGCATTTT.

The chain has TRBV5-6 and TRBJ1-5, with a weak D call TRBD1 (5 bases). The CDR3 runs 15 residues. V was pared by 2 bases and J by 1 base, with 10 bases between. Germline V CDR1 and CDR2: SGHDT, YYEEEE. The chain's CDR3 is CASSFWGHSNQPQHF. The CDR3 DNA reads as TGTGCCAGCAGCTTCTGGGGCCACAGCAATCAGCCCCAGCATTTT.

The rearrangement links TRBV30 to TRBJ2-7, with unresolved D. There are 12 residues in the CDR3. Germline V lookup: CDR1 GTSNPN, CDR2 SVGIG (reference sequence). Trimming left V 2 bases short and J 7 bases short, with 12 bases between. The CDR3 is CAWSFSMGEQYF. CDR3 DNA sequence: TGTGCCTGGAGTTTTTCCATGGGGGAGCAGTACTTC.

This clone qualifies as medium-sized. At one of its ends the junction is not consistent with the germline gene, which may arise from a read error. The chain joins TRBV6-6 to TRBJ2-5; TRBD2 aligns across 8 bases. From germline, CDR1 is MNHNY and CDR2 SVGAGI (reference sequence). The CDR3 has 15 residues. CDR3 sequence: CASSYHRDMSGGGNF. Here the CDR3 DNA reads TGTGCCAGCAGTTATCACAGGGATATGTCGGGAGGGGGTAACTTC.

This rearrangement joins TRBV2 to TRBJ1-2; D call uncertain. The length of the CDR3 is 13 residues. CDR1 is SNHLY and CDR2 is FYNNEI in the germline V gene. V was clipped by 1 base and J by 2 bases, with 5 bases between them. The CDR3 loop reads CASSEDWNYGYTF. CDR3 nucleotide sequence: TGTGCCAGCAGTGAAGACTGGAACTATGGCTACACCTTC. The whole variable domain, remainder taken from reference TRBV2 and TRBJ1-2, is EPEVTQTPSHQVTQMGQEVILRCVPISNHLYFYWYRQILGQKVEFLVSFYNNEISEKSEIFDDQFSVERPDGSNFTLKIRSTKLEDSAMYFCASSEDWNYGYTFGSGTRLTVV.

The chain couples TRBV6-5 to TRBJ1-2, with 8 nucleotides matching TRBD1. The V gene end was trimmed by 5 bases and the J gene end by 7 bases; junction bases not matched to a gene: 9. Germline V gene lookup returns CDR1 MNHEY and CDR2 SVGAGI. This CDR3 comprises 14 residues. CDR3 sequence: CASSPRQGSGGYTF. CDR3 DNA: TGTGCCAGCAGTCCCCGACAGGGGTCTGGTGGCTACACCTTC.

This rearrangement joins TRBV19 to TRBJ1-2; a weak D match, TRBD1 (5 bases). The CDR3 totals 16 residues. Trimming removed 7 bases at V and 7 bases at J, with 25 bases between. In germline, CDR1 is LNHDA, CDR2 SQIVND (reference sequence). The CDR3 loop reads CASTNIQGIEYRGYTF. CDR3 nucleotides: TGTGCCAGTACCAACATTCAGGGAATTGAATATCGTGGCTACACCTTC.

The chain links TRBV7-9 to TRBJ1-5; D gene ambiguous. Germline values: CDR1 SEHNR, CDR2 FQNEAQ (reference sequence). The CDR3 spans 12 residues. Trimming stripped 6 bases from V and 3 bases from J, with 6 bases between. The CDR3 protein is CASSGLNQPQHF. For the CDR3, the DNA is TGTGCCAGCAGTGGGCTCAATCAGCCCCAGCATTTT.

The gene calls are TRBV2 and TRBJ2-2; a possible D gene is TRBD1 (5 bases). Per the germline V gene, CDR1 is SNHLY and CDR2 is FYNNEI. V lost 4 bases and J 8 bases, leaving 17 bases between the germline ends. The CDR3 is 15 residues long. The chain's CDR3 is CASSGYKKGLGELFF. CDR3 coding DNA: TGTGCCAGCAGTGGATACAAAAAGGGGTTGGGGGAGCTGTTTTTT.

This clone was observed once. CDR3 nucleotides: TGTGCCAGCAGTGAACTGGGGTACTATGGCTACACCTTC. Its translation is CASSELGYYGYTF. The rearrangement links TRBV2 to TRBJ1-2; D gene uncertain. CDR1 and CDR2 from the germline V gene are SNHLY and FYNNEI. V was pared by 2 bases and J by 3 bases, with 7 bases between. This CDR3 comprises 13 residues.

Worth noting for this clone: A junction end diverges from the germline sequence, so it may reflect a read error. The rearrangement uses TRBV6-5 and TRBJ2-7, with D maybe TRBD1 (6 bases). Looked up from germline, CDR1 is MNHEY and CDR2 is SVGAGI. The CDR3 length is 11 residues. The CDR3 sequence is CASRTGPLEVF. The CDR3 DNA is TGTGCCAGCAGGACAGGACCCCTCGAAGTCTTC.